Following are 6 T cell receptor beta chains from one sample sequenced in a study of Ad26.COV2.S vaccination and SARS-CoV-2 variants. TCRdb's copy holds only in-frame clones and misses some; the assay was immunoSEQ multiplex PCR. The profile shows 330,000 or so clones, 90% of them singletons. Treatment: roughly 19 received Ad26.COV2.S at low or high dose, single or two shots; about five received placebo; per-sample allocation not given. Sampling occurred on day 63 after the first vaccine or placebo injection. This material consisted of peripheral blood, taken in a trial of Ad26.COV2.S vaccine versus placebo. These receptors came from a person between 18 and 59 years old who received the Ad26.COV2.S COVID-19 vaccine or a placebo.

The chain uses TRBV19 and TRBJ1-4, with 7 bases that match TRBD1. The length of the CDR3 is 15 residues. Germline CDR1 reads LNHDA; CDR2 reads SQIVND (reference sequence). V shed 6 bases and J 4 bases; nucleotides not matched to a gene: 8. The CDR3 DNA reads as TGTGCCAGTAGCCCTCCGGGACAGCTTAATGAAAAACTGTTTTTT. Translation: CASSPPGQLNEKLFF.

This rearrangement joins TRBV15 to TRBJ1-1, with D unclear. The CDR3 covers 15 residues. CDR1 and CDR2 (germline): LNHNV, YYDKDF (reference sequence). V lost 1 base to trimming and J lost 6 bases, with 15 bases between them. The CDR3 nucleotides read TGTGCCACCAGCAGAGGCCCCAGCAGCGGACCTGAAGCTTTCTTT. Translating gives CATSRGPSSGPEAFF. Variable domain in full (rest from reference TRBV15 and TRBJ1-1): DAMVIQNPRYQVTQFGKPVTLSCSQTLNHNVMYWYQQKSSQAPKLLFHYYDKDFNNEADTPDNFQSRRPNTSFCFLDIRSPGLGDTAMYLCATSRGPSSGPEAFFGQGTRLTVV.

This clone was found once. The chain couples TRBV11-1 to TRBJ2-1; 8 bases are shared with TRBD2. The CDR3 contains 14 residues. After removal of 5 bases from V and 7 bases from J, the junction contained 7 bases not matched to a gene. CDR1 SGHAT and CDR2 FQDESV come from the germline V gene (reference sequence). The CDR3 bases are TGTGCCAGCAGCCCGGGACTAGGGGGGAATGAGCAGTTCTTC. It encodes CASSPGLGGNEQFF.

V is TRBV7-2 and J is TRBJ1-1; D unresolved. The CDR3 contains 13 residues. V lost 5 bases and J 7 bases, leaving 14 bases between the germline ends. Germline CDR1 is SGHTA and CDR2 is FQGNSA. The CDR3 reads CASSLVSTGEAFF. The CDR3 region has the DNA TGTGCCAGCAGCCTAGTTTCGACGGGTGAAGCTTTCTTT.

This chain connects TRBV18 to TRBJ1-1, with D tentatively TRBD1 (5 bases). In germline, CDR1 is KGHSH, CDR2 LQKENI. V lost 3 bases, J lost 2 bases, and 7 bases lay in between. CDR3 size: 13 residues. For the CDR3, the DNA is TGTGCCAGCTCACCGACAGATAACACTGAAGCTTTCTTT. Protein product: CASSPTDNTEAFF.

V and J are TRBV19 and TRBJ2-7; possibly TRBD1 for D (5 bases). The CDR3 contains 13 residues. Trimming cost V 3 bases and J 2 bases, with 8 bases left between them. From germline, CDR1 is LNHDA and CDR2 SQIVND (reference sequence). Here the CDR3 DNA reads TGTGCCAGTAGTATCAGGGCCACCTACGAGCAGTACTTC. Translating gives CASSIRATYEQYF.